These T cell receptor beta chains were read from a single sample in a study of blood T cell repertoires in COVID-19. The repertoire was sequenced with immunoSEQ multiplex PCR; TCRdb's copy has only in-frame clones and lacks some. Here the sample spans some 190,000 clones, about 82% being singletons. Sequencing was performed on PBMCs or T cells enriched from blood (not recorded which). The receptors were sampled from a man between 40 and 49 years old with acute COVID-19. Each CDR3 is given with its conserved first and last residue. Each record gives: V gene, clone size, J gene, D gene, CDR3 DNA, CDR3 protein. A D gene is named only where the DNA matches it firmly. Size is stated for part of the rows, as once, few or many counts, or as a class when the clone is expanded.

TRBV10-3,few,TRBJ2-3,TRBD1,TGTGCCATCAGTGACTCAGGGGGATTCGCAGATACGCAGTATTTT,CAISDSGGFADTQYF
TRBV27,-,TRBJ2-7,TRBD1,TGTGCCAGCAGTTCGGGGACAGGGTACGAGCAGTACTTC,CASSSGTGYEQYF
TRBV10-3,few,TRBJ2-7,-,TGTGCCATCGGCACAGATTTCTACGAGCAGTACTTC,CAIGTDFYEQYF
TRBV3-1/TRBV3-2,-,TRBJ2-5,-,TGTGCCAGCAGCCAAGTTCCGGAGACCCAGTACTTC,CASSQVPETQYF
TRBV27,-,TRBJ1-5,-,TGTGCCAGCAGTACCCAAGAGTATCAGCCCCAGCATTTT,CASSTQEYQPQHF
TRBV30,-,TRBJ2-7,TRBD2,TGTGCCTGGAGTATCGCGGGAGGCCCCTACGAGCAGTACTTC,CAWSIAGGPYEQYF
TRBV2,once,TRBJ2-6,-,TGTGCCAGCAGTGAAGGGGCGAGCTCTGGGGCCAACGTCCTGACTTTC,CASSEGASSGANVLTF
TRBV9,-,TRBJ2-2,TRBD2,TGTGCCAGCAAGGAACTAGCGGGAAACACCGGGGAGCTGTTTTTT,CASKELAGNTGELFF
TRBV15,many,TRBJ1-1,TRBD1,TGTGCCACCAGCAGGGACAGGTCGAACACTGAAGCTTTCTTT,CATSRDRSNTEAFF
TRBV4-2,-,TRBJ2-7,-,TGTGCCAGCAGCCAAACTTCCTACGAGCAGTACTTC,CASSQTSYEQYF
TRBV4-1,-,TRBJ2-7,TRBD2,TGCGCCAGCAGCCAGGGATACCGGACTAGCGGCGCCTACGAGCAGTACTTC,CASSQGYRTSGAYEQYF
TRBV9,-,TRBJ1-1,-,TGTGCCAGCAGCGTAGATCAGGGCTCCACTGAAGCTTTCTTT,CASSVDQGSTEAFF
TRBV25-1,-,TRBJ2-7,TRBD2,TGTGCCAGCAGTGTCACTAGCGGGATGTCCTACGAGCAGTACTTC,CASSVTSGMSYEQYF
TRBV15,-,TRBJ1-1,-,TGTGCCACCAGCAGGAACAGGGAGAACACTGAAGCTTTCTTT,CATSRNRENTEAFF
TRBV18,-,TRBJ2-7,TRBD2,TGTGCCAGCTCACCTGGGACTAGCGGCGAGCAGTACTTC,CASSPGTSGEQYF
TRBV6-5,-,TRBJ1-2,-,TGTGCCAGCAGTTACCCAGGCAGCGGCTACACCTTC,CASSYPGSGYTF
TRBV14,-,TRBJ1-1,-,TGTGCCAGCAGCCAGGGGGCGATTACTCCTTTTGAAGCTTTCTTT,CASSQGAITPFEAFF
TRBV24-1,-,TRBJ2-2,-,TGTGCCACCAGTGTTGGTCCCGGGGCCGGGGAGCTGTTTTTT,CATSVGPGAGELFF
TRBV6-5,-,TRBJ2-2,-,TGTGCCAGCAGTTACTCGAGAACCAGGGTCACCGGGGAGCTGTTTTTT,CASSYSRTRVTGELFF
TRBV6-2/TRBV6-3,few,TRBJ2-7,-,TGTGCCAGCAGTTACTCAATCGGGACAAATGGCTACGAGCAGTACTTC,CASSYSIGTNGYEQYF
TRBV4-1,-,TRBJ2-1,-,TGCGCCAGCAGCCAAAGTAGCGGCCGTCCTTTCAATGAGCAGTTCTTC,CASSQSSGRPFNEQFF
TRBV2,-,TRBJ1-1,-,TGTGCCAGCAGTGATTGGAGGCACAAGTTGAACACTGAAGCTTTCTTT,CASSDWRHKLNTEAFF
TRBV9,few,TRBJ1-1,TRBD1,TGTGCCAGCAGCGGAGGGACAGGGGGCACTGAAGCTTTCTTT,CASSGGTGGTEAFF
TRBV29-1,-,TRBJ1-2,TRBD1,TGCAGCGCCGGACAGGGTCAGGACTATGGCTACACCTTC,CSAGQGQDYGYTF
TRBV6-5,-,TRBJ2-2,-,TGTGCCAGCACTAGGGGGGGGGAAACCGGGGAGCTGTTTTTT,CASTRGGETGELFF
TRBV4-2,-,TRBJ2-7,-,TGTGCCAGCAGCCAAGTGGGCCCCAACTACGAGCAGTACTTC,CASSQVGPNYEQYF
TRBV30,-,TRBJ2-7,TRBD2,TGTGCCTGGGGGGGGGAGCGGGGCTCCTACGAGCAGTACTTC,CAWGGERGSYEQYF
TRBV10-2,-,TRBJ1-5,TRBD1,TGCGCCAGCAGTGGGAGGACAGGGGTTTTGAGTCAGCCCCAGCATTTT,CASSGRTGVLSQPQHF
TRBV5-1,-,TRBJ1-2,TRBD1,TGCGCCAGCAGCTCACAGGGGCCGGTGGAGGGCTACACCTTC,CASSSQGPVEGYTF
TRBV11-3,-,TRBJ2-2,TRBD2,TGTGCCAGCAGCCCCATGGCGGGAGGTTTCACCGGGGAGCTGTTTTTT,CASSPMAGGFTGELFF
TRBV7-7,-,TRBJ2-1,TRBD2,TGTGCTAGCAGCTTTAGCGGGGGCGGTGGCTACAATGAGCAGTTCTTC,CASSFSGGGGYNEQFF
TRBV5-6,-,TRBJ2-1,TRBD2,TGTGCCAGCAGCTTGGTTGCGGGAGAGGTATCGGAGCAGTTCTTC,CASSLVAGEVSEQFF
TRBV30,-,TRBJ2-7,-,TGTGCCTGGAGACAGGCCTCCGAGCAGTACTTC,CAWRQASEQYF
TRBV27,-,TRBJ2-7,TRBD2,TGTGCCAGCAGTTTTCGACTAGCTGGCGAGCAGTACTTC,CASSFRLAGEQYF
TRBV2,-,TRBJ1-1,TRBD1,TGTGCCAGCAGTAAACAGGGGGGCACTGAAGCTTTCTTT,CASSKQGGTEAFF
TRBV7-2,-,TRBJ1-4,-,TGTGCCAGCAGCTCTGGACAGCCTAATGAAAAACTGTTTTTT,CASSSGQPNEKLFF
TRBV7-6,-,TRBJ1-4,TRBD1,TGTGCCAGCAGCTGGGACAGGGAAAAACTGTTTTTT,CASSWDREKLFF
TRBV4-2,-,TRBJ1-1,-,TGTGCCAGCAGCCGCGAGGCGGGGAGCCTACTTATGAACACTGAAGCTTTCTTT,CASSREAGSLLMNTEAFF
TRBV28,-,TRBJ1-6,-,TGTGCCAGCAAGGAGGGAACTAAGGTAGATTCACCCCTCCACTTT,CASKEGTKVDSPLHF
TRBV5-1,-,TRBJ1-4,-,TGCGCCAGCAGCCTCTTCGGGTCGGGGAAGGATGAAAAACTGTTTTTT,CASSLFGSGKDEKLFF
TRBV9,-,TRBJ2-3,-,TGTGCCAGCAGCGGTAGCGTTCCTAGCACAGATACGCAGTATTTT,CASSGSVPSTDTQYF
TRBV7-9,once,TRBJ2-2,TRBD1,TGTGCCAGCAGCTGGGGACAGATGAACACCGGGGAGCTGTTTTTT,CASSWGQMNTGELFF
TRBV30,-,TRBJ1-4,-,TGTGCCTGGAAAACCCAGGGATATGATGAAAAACTGTTTTTT,CAWKTQGYDEKLFF
TRBV27,-,TRBJ2-7,-,TGTGCCAGCTCAAGGACGGGACTCCTCCTCGAGCAGTACTTC,CASSRTGLLLEQYF
TRBV19,-,TRBJ1-5,-,TGTGCCAGTAGTAAAGGTGGGAGCAGTCAACAATGGGCCCAGCATTTT,CASSKGGSSQQWAQHF
TRBV5-1,-,TRBJ1-1,TRBD1,TGCGCCAGCAGCAGGTGGACAGGGAACACTGAAGCTTTCTTT,CASSRWTGNTEAFF
TRBV28,-,TRBJ1-4,TRBD1,TGTGCCAGCAGTTTCCTACAGGGGAAATTTTGGGAAAAACTGTTTTTT,CASSFLQGKFWEKLFF
TRBV24-1,-,TRBJ1-2,TRBD1,TGTGCCACCAGCGGGACAGGGGCCTATGGCTACACCTTC,CATSGTGAYGYTF
TRBV4-1,once,TRBJ2-7,TRBD2,TGCGCCAGCAGCCAAGTAACTAGCGGGAGTTCCCTCTCCTACGAGCAGTACTTC,CASSQVTSGSSLSYEQYF
TRBV11-2,-,TRBJ2-3,TRBD2,TGTGCCAGCAGCTTAGGTACCCAGCGGGACACAGATACGCAGTATTTT,CASSLGTQRDTDTQYF